This is a list of T cell receptor beta chains from one sample in a study of regulatory T cells in long-lasting Graves disease. TCRdb used MiXCR to reprocess the multiplex PCR reads, holding one entry per CDR3 protein. The sample carries under 700,000 distinct CDR3 sequences, about 15% recorded once. This sample was shared with a second study, whose subject was T cells in Graves' hyperthyroidism and ophthalmopathy.

This specimen was peripheral blood mononuclear cells (PBMCs), taken at new diagnosis, from a patient treated with antithyroid drugs. All receptors come from a woman aged 35 to 60 with Graves disease. Each CDR3 is given with its conserved first and last residue. A D gene is named only where the DNA matches it firmly. Size tells how often a clone was seen (once, few, many) or the class of an expanded clone, and some rows leave it out.

clone size	V gene	J gene	D gene	CDR3 DNA	CDR3 protein
NA	TRBV5-4	TRBJ2-3	TRBD2	TGTGCCAGCAGCTTCAGCGGGGGATCCTTCACAGATACGCAGTATTTT	CASSFSGGSFTDTQYF
many	TRBV12-3/TRBV12-4	TRBJ2-7	NA	TGTGCCAGCAGTTTTTACGGAGGGGGAGGCGAGCAGTACTTC	CASSFYGGGGEQYF
NA	TRBV5-1	TRBJ2-5	NA	TGCGCCAGCAGCAATTCGGGGTTCTCTAAGGCGGAGACCCAGTACTTC	CASSNSGFSKAETQYF
NA	TRBV4-1	TRBJ2-6	NA	TGCGCCAGCAGCCAAGATCCTGTGGGGGCGCGGCCTGGGGCCAACGTCCTGACTTTC	CASSQDPVGARPGANVLTF
few	TRBV9	TRBJ1-5	NA	TGTGCCAGCAGCGCCTGGGACAGCAATCAGCCCCAGCATTTT	CASSAWDSNQPQHF
NA	TRBV5-1	TRBJ2-1	TRBD1	TGCGCCAGCAGCTTTTCCGGACAGGGGTTGAATGAGCAGTTCTTC	CASSFSGQGLNEQFF
NA	TRBV19	TRBJ1-1	TRBD1	TGTGCCAGTAGGCGACAGGGGGCGCGCACTGAAGCTTCCTTT	CASRRQGARTEASF
many	TRBV24-1	TRBJ2-1	TRBD2	TGTGCCACCAGTCCCGGGGGGGGAGGCTACAATGAGCAGTTCTTC	CATSPGGGGYNEQFF
many	TRBV5-1	TRBJ1-5	NA	TGTGCCAGCAGCCCGGACAGCTATAGCAATCAGCCCCAGCATTTT	CASSPDSYSNQPQHF
NA	TRBV18	TRBJ2-2	TRBD1	TGTGCCAGCTCACCACCGACAGGGAGAAACACCGGGGAGCTGTTTTTT	CASSPPTGRNTGELFF
NA	TRBV20-1	TRBJ1-5	NA	TGCAGTGCTAGGCGCCAAAATCAGCCCCAGCATTTT	CSARRQNQPQHF
many	TRBV20-1	TRBJ1-1	TRBD1	TGCAGTGCTAGCGCCCCGACAGGGGTCACTGAAGCTTTCTTT	CSASAPTGVTEAFF
few	TRBV19	TRBJ2-1	TRBD1	TGTGCCAGTACCCCCCCAGGGGGCCATGAGCAGTTCTTC	CASTPPGGHEQFF
many	TRBV5-1	TRBJ1-1	NA	TGCGCCAGCAGCTTGGTAGGGGAAGGCACTGAAGCTTTCTTT	CASSLVGEGTEAFF
few	TRBV7-9	TRBJ2-7	NA	TGTGCCAGCAGCTTATTCGCCGAGCAGTACTTC	CASSLFAEQYF
many	TRBV12-5	TRBJ1-6	NA	TGTGCTAGTGGTCCTGACGGAAATAATTCACCCCTCCACTTT	CASGPDGNNSPLHF
many	TRBV11-2	TRBJ2-7	TRBD2	TGTGCCAGCAGCTTAGGGGGGGGAACAACCTACGAGCAGTACTTC	CASSLGGGTTYEQYF
many	TRBV11-2	TRBJ1-5	NA	TGTGCCAGCAGGCTCCGGGGGGAAGTAATTCAGCCCCAGCATTTT	CASRLRGEVIQPQHF
NA	TRBV27	TRBJ1-5	TRBD1	TGTGCCGCGAAGGACAGGGCACATAGCAATCAGCCCCAGCATTTT	CAAKDRAHSNQPQHF
many	TRBV13	TRBJ1-1	NA	TGTGCCAGCAGCCTGGGACGGACGAACACTGAAGCTTTCTTT	CASSLGRTNTEAFF
many	TRBV2	TRBJ1-2	NA	TGTGCCAGCACGTTCGAGAGCTATGGCTACACCTTC	CASTFESYGYTF
many	TRBV11-3	TRBJ1-1	NA	TGTGCCAGCAGCCCTGTCCTGACGGCCGAGAACACTGAAGCTTTCTTT	CASSPVLTAENTEAFF
few	TRBV12-5	TRBJ2-3	NA	TGTGCTAGTGCCTTAGGTTCTGTAGATGCGCAGTATTTT	CASALGSVDAQYF
NA	TRBV6-5	TRBJ2-1	NA	TGTGCCAGCAGTTACGAACCTAGCTCCTACAATGAGCAGTTCTTC	CASSYEPSSYNEQFF
NA	TRBV5-1	TRBJ1-6	NA	TGCGCCAGCTCCTTCGAGGGCGAAATAAATTCACCCCTCCACTTT	CASSFEGEINSPLHF
few	TRBV20-1	TRBJ1-2	NA	TGCAGTGTTATCGGGACCGACTATGGCTACACCTTC	CSVIGTDYGYTF
many	TRBV12-3/TRBV12-4	TRBJ2-5	NA	TGTGCCAGCACAACACGCGGGGATGGTGAGACCCAGTACTTC	CASTTRGDGETQYF
many	TRBV6-1	TRBJ1-2	NA	TGTGCCAGCAGGGGCGAGACTAACTATGGCTACACCTTC	CASRGETNYGYTF
many	TRBV3-1	TRBJ2-7	NA	TGTGCCAGCAGCCAGACGAGGACCGAGCAGTACTTC	CASSQTRTEQYF
few	TRBV2	TRBJ2-3	TRBD1	TGTGCCAGCAGCCCCCAGGGGGTGAACACAGATACGCAGTATTTT	CASSPQGVNTDTQYF
NA	TRBV12-3/TRBV12-4	TRBJ1-1	NA	TGTGCCAGCAGTTTTGAAGTGGTCACTGAAGCTTTCTTT	CASSFEVVTEAFF